This TCR beta chain was identified in a study of blood T cell repertoires in COVID-19. Original data processing: The authors estimated nucleated cell counts from reference gene primer amplification. Using immunoSEQ multiplex PCR, the repertoire was profiled, and TCRdb retains in-frame clones only, with some absent. Clone size and the V and J calls come from that table; the DNA yielded D and trimming. The sample contains about 98,000 clones, around 82% of which appear only once. A single count supports this clone. V was pared by 5 bases and J by 0 bases, with 1 base of the junction left unmatched. The CDR3 extends over 14 amino acids. In germline, CDR1 is SGHRS, CDR2 YFSETQ.

This chain joins TRBV5-1 and TRBJ1-3, with TRBD1 matching 8 bases. The receptor was isolated from a man aged 70-80 years with active or convalescent COVID-19. The sample consisted of peripheral blood. The CDR3 here is CASRGQGSGNTIYF. DNA of the CDR3: TGCGCCAGCAGAGGACAGGGCTCTGGAAACACCATATATTTT.